The rows below give T cell receptor beta chains drawn from one sample of a study of identical twins. One entry per CDR3 protein results from TCRdb running MiXCR on the 5' RACE reads. The sample has 1.5 million to 2 million distinct CDR3 sequences; 32% are singletons. Input material: cord blood. Every receptor here comes from a newborn girl in good health. Both conserved end residues are part of each CDR3. D genes are given only for firm matches. For some rows the clone size is stated as once, few or many, or as a class when expanded; others skip it.

TRBD2,TRBJ2-1,TRBV19,.,TGTGCCAGTAGTATAGCTGGGACTAGCGGGGCCAATGAGCAGTTCTTC,CASSIAGTSGANEQFF
.,TRBJ1-2,TRBV5-1,few,TGCGCCAGCAGCTTGTCTCAGGGGCTCGACTATGGCTACACCTTC,CASSLSQGLDYGYTF
TRBD2,TRBJ2-7,TRBV20-1,.,TGCAGTGCTAGAGCGGGACTAGCGGTTCCGAGCTCCTACAATGAGCAGTACTTC,CSARAGLAVPSSYNEQYF
.,TRBJ1-5,TRBV4-1,.,TGCGCCAGCAGCCAGGTATTAGTCTGGGGTAGCAATCAGCCCCAGCATTTT,CASSQVLVWGSNQPQHF
.,TRBJ1-4,TRBV6-5,.,TGTGCCAGCAGTTACTCGCTGCTCAGGATCAATGAAAAACTGTTTTTT,CASSYSLLRINEKLFF
TRBD2,TRBJ2-1,TRBV5-1,.,TGCGCCAGCAGCTTGTATCTAGCGGGGATCAATGAGCAGTTCTTC,CASSLYLAGINEQFF
.,TRBJ2-5,TRBV9,.,TGTGCCAGCAGCGTAGGTGGCCAAATAGAGACCCAGTACTTC,CASSVGGQIETQYF
TRBD2,TRBJ2-7,TRBV4-1,.,TGCGCCAGCAGCCCCTCCACGTCTAGCGGCTCCTACGAGCAGTACTTC,CASSPSTSSGSYEQYF
.,TRBJ1-1,TRBV13,few,TGTGCCAGCAGCTTAGGGTGGGTCGAAGCTTTCTTT,CASSLGWVEAFF
TRBD2,TRBJ2-5,TRBV20-1,.,TGCAGTGCTAGACCAGCGGGGAGCAGCAATGAGCAGTACTTC,CSARPAGSSNEQYF
.,TRBJ1-1,TRBV6-2/TRBV6-3,few,TGTGCCAGCGTTAGGGGACCCACTGAAGCTTTCTTT,CASVRGPTEAFF
TRBD1,TRBJ2-4,TRBV6-7,many,TGTGCCAGCAGTGCGGACAGGAAAAACATTCAGTACTTC,CASSADRKNIQYF
.,TRBJ2-3,TRBV27,.,TGTGCCAGCAGTTTATCACCGGCGGGGGATACGCAGTATTTT,CASSLSPAGDTQYF
TRBD2,TRBJ2-1,TRBV2,.,TGTGCCACCACTAGCGGGGCCTCCTACAATGAGCAGTTCTTC,CATTSGASYNEQFF
.,TRBJ2-1,TRBV27,.,TGTGCCAGCAGTCCCCCGACTAGACGTTTGTTGAATGAGCAGTTCTTC,CASSPPTRRLLNEQFF
.,TRBJ1-4,TRBV4-2,.,TGTGCCAGCAGCCAAGACTCCAGGGACCCCCATGAAAAACTGTTTTTT,CASSQDSRDPHEKLFF
.,TRBJ1-4,TRBV27,.,TGTGCCAGCAGTTTATCGGGGGGGAGGGGTGAAAAACTGTTTTTT,CASSLSGGRGEKLFF
.,TRBJ1-4,TRBV6-1,.,TGTGCCACCATACGCCTTGCAACTAATGAAAAACTGTTTTTT,CATIRLATNEKLFF
.,TRBJ2-3,TRBV9,.,TGTGCCAGCAGCGTGGGGGGCGATAACACAGATACGCAGTATTTT,CASSVGGDNTDTQYF
.,TRBJ2-5,TRBV11-2,.,TGTGCCAGCAGCTCGATTAGGGAGGGGGCAGAGACCCAGTACTTC,CASSSIREGAETQYF
.,TRBJ2-1,TRBV20-1,.,TGCAGTGCTAGCCCGTGGGGAGGACAGTTCTTC,CSASPWGGQFF
TRBD2,TRBJ2-7,TRBV20-1,few,TGCAGTGCTAGCCCCCTTACGGGAGGGCTCTACGAGCAGTACTTC,CSASPLTGGLYEQYF
TRBD2,TRBJ2-7,TRBV7-9,few,TGTGCCAGCAGCTTAGCGGCAGTAGCAGAGTGGGACTACTACGAGCAGTACTTC,CASSLAAVAEWDYYEQYF
.,TRBJ2-7,TRBV20-1,.,TGCAGTGTACACAGAACCTACGAGCAGTACTTC,CSVHRTYEQYF
.,TRBJ2-3,TRBV18,.,TGTGCCAGCTCACCATCGTGGAATCAGGGGGATACGCAGTATTTT,CASSPSWNQGDTQYF
.,TRBJ2-3,TRBV5-6,many,TGTGCCAGCCCGAGAGATAGAAGCACAGATACGCAGTATTTT,CASPRDRSTDTQYF
.,TRBJ2-2,TRBV28,.,TGTGCCAGCTATAGCGAAAGTTCGGCCGGGGAGCTGTTTTTT,CASYSESSAGELFF
TRBD1,TRBJ1-1,TRBV12-3/TRBV12-4,few,TGTGCCAGCAGGGATCGGGACAGGAACACTGAAGCTTTCTTT,CASRDRDRNTEAFF
TRBD2,TRBJ2-7,TRBV3-1,many,TGTGCCAGCAGCCAAACCCGGGACTACGTCGACGAGCAGTACTTC,CASSQTRDYVDEQYF